The T cell receptor beta chain described here comes from a study of cytomegalovirus exposure and HLA in healthy donors. In the study overall: As an earlier analysis found, 150 million to 200 million T cells yielded over 95 million unique TCR beta sequences.

The study's findings and limits: In a later analysis, an Asian-associated ancestry cluster reportedly showed fewer N-insertions than the approximately 640-donor mean. Reports credit the classifier with highly specific, highly sensitive diagnosis of cytomegalovirus status.

Each donor was healthy, and each was a bone marrow donor. The CDR3 totals 13 residues. Trimming pared 2 bases from V and 4 bases from J, leaving 8 bases between. Germline lookup yields CDR1 MNHNY and CDR2 SVGAGI (reference sequence). This clone was counted a few times. Its antigen is not known. The PCR ran on 60 Vbeta and 13 Jbeta primers. The protocol was immunoSEQ multiplex PCR, while the TCRdb copy is restricted to in-frame clones and leaves out a portion. The sample has more than 150,000 clones, roughly 82% seen once. The genes are TRBV6-6 and TRBJ1-1; D may be TRBD1 (5 bases). The receptor's source is a girl aged 2-15 years in good health and CMV-seropositive. The sequenced sample consisted of PBMCs. The CDR3 protein is CASSYGGATEAFF. The DNA of the CDR3 is TGTGCCAGCAGTTACGGAGGGGCCACTGAAGCTTTCTTT.